These 24 T cell receptor beta chains share one sample of origin, sequenced in a study of cytomegalovirus exposure and HLA in healthy donors. The PCR contained 60 Vbeta and 13 Jbeta primers. The method was immunoSEQ multiplex PCR; TCRdb's version includes in-frame clones alone and lacks a portion of them. The sample has 150,000 to 200,000 clones, 76% seen once. The sequenced sample was PBMCs. The receptors stem from a man in his 60s in good health and CMV-seronegative.

The V and J genes are TRBV19 and TRBJ2-7; the match to TRBD2 covers 7 bases. The CDR3 has 13 residues. Germline V gives CDR1 LNHDA, CDR2 SQIVND (reference sequence). J gave up 3 bases and V 3 bases, and 2 bases lay outside the gene matches. The CDR3 loop is CASSIRDYYEQYF. The CDR3 DNA sequence: TGTGCCAGTAGTATCCGGGACTACTACGAGCAGTACTTC. Using reference TRBV19 and TRBJ2-7 for the parts outside the CDR3, the full variable domain is DGGITQSPKYLFRKEGQNVTLSCEQNLNHDAMYWYRQDPGQGLRLIYYSQIVNDFQKGDIAEGYSVSREKKESFPLTVTSAQKNPTAFYLCASSIRDYYEQYFGPGTRLTVT.

The CDR3 nucleotides are TGTGCCAGCACCCCTGGACAGAATGAAAAACTGTTTTTT. Translated, it gives CASTPGQNEKLFF. The J gene is TRBJ1-4, the V gene TRBV18, with D possibly matching TRBD1 (6 bases). CDR1 and CDR2 (germline): KGHSH, LQKENI. Trimming took off 8 bases at V and 5 bases at J, with 12 bases between the two ends. CDR3 length: 13 residues.

The rearrangement joins TRBV19 to TRBJ2-3, with D tentatively TRBD1 (6 bases). The V end was cut by 4 bases, the J end by 0 bases, with 14 bases between. From germline, CDR1 is LNHDA and CDR2 SQIVND (reference sequence). This CDR3 has 16 residues. CDR3 coding DNA: TGTGCCAGTAGTAGGGGGACATCATCTAGCACAGATACGCAGTATTTT. Translated, it gives CASSRGTSSSTDTQYF.

The rearrangement links TRBV5-1 to TRBJ2-3, with TRBD2 as a possible D gene (6 bases). This CDR3 is 13 amino acids long. Germline V gene sequence: CDR1 SGHRS, CDR2 YFSETQ. The V end was cut by 9 bases, the J end by 1 base, with 12 bases between. CDR3 in amino acids: CAKEGLGTDTQYF. In nucleotides, the CDR3 is TGCGCCAAAGAGGGACTTGGCACAGATACGCAGTATTTT.

The chain employs TRBV11-2 and TRBJ2-2, with 7 positions matching TRBD1. The V and J ends lost 7 bases and 0 bases, in that order; junction bases with no gene match: 5. The germline V gene has CDR1 SGHAT and CDR2 FQNNGV. The CDR3 contains 15 residues. The chain's CDR3 is CASTLGQPNTGELFF. Here the CDR3 DNA reads TGTGCCAGCACCCTGGGACAGCCGAACACCGGGGAGCTGTTTTTT.

The count of this clone is one. The chain combines TRBV9 with TRBJ2-5; TRBD1 matches 11 bases. The J call is doubtful: the DNA matches TRBJ2-7 better. This CDR3 has 14 residues. Germline V gene lookup returns CDR1 SGDLS and CDR2 YYNGEE. CDR3 protein: CASSVDGTGGEQYF. CDR3 in DNA: TGTGCCAGCAGCGTAGATGGGACAGGGGGCGAGCAGTACTTC.

This clone came up a few times. V gene TRBV7-6 combines with J gene TRBJ2-3; 7 bases are shared with TRBD2. This CDR3 has 17 residues. Trimming removed 1 base from V and 0 bases from J; junction bases left unmatched: 7. Germline CDR1 and CDR2: SGHVS and FNYEAQ. In nucleotides, the CDR3 is TGTGCCAGCAGCTTAGAGGGACTAACCATTAGCACAGATACGCAGTATTTT. Amino acids: CASSLEGLTISTDTQYF.

This clone was seen once. The chain employs TRBV28 and TRBJ1-2; 7 bases line up with TRBD1. CDR3 length: 13 amino acids. Germline CDR1 MDHEN, CDR2 SYDVKM. J lost 6 bases, V lost 6 bases, and 7 bases had no gene match. The CDR3 DNA reads as TGTGCCAGCAGACTAACAGGGGCGGATGGCTACACCTTC. This sequence encodes CASRLTGADGYTF.

The V and J genes are TRBV7-8 and TRBJ1-2, with 12 bases identical to TRBD1. The germline V gene has CDR1 SGHVS and CDR2 FQNEAQ. The CDR3 is made up of 17 amino acids. V shed 2 bases, J shed 7 bases, and the junction held 11 bases outside the gene matches. The CDR3 coding sequence is TGTGCCAGCAGCTTATTAGCCTTGGGACAGGGGGCCGGTGGCTACACCTTC. This translates into CASSLLALGQGAGGYTF.

V gene TRBV25-1 combines with J gene TRBJ1-2; weak D call: TRBD1 (6 bases). Germline values: CDR1 MGHDK, CDR2 SYGVNS. The ends were cut back, 6 bases at V and 6 bases at J, with 14 bases in the middle. The CDR3 runs to 13 residues. As DNA, the CDR3 is TGTGCCAGCAGACAGGGTAATGGGAATGGCTACACCTTC. It specifies CASRQGNGNGYTF.

Notes on this clone: At the DNA level, this CDR3 is encoded by other sequences in the same sample as well. V is TRBV13 and J is TRBJ1-5; D remains ambiguous. Germline V gene sequence: CDR1 PRHDT, CDR2 FYEKMQ (reference sequence). The CDR3 totals 15 residues. V was clipped by 5 bases and J by 6 bases, with 17 bases between them. The CDR3, as DNA: TGTGCCAGCAGCCGCAGAACTACGGTGGGTCAGCCCCAGCATTTT. This translates into CASSRRTTVGQPQHF. The entire variable domain, with the rest obtained from reference TRBV13 and TRBJ1-5, is as follows: AAGVIQSPRHLIKEKRETATLKCYPIPRHDTVYWYQQGPGQDPQFLISFYEKMQSDKGSIPDRFSAQQFSDYHSELNMSSLELGDSALYFCASSRRTTVGQPQHFGDGTRLSIL.

The chain links TRBV5-1 to TRBJ1-6, with 9 bases that match TRBD1. The CDR3 spans 15 residues. Looked up from germline, CDR1 is SGHRS and CDR2 is YFSETQ. J gave up 9 bases and V 1 base, and 5 bases lay outside the gene matches. CDR3 region: CASSLQGTGRSPLHF. The CDR3, as DNA: TGCGCCAGCAGCTTGCAAGGGACAGGGCGTTCACCCCTCCACTTT.

The chain carries TRBV5-4 and TRBJ2-5; maybe TRBD1 (5 bases). The CDR3 has 13 residues. Germline V CDR1 and CDR2: SGHNT, YYREEE (reference sequence). V was cut by 2 bases and J by 3 bases, with 8 bases left in between. CDR3: CASSFKGEETQYF. The CDR3, as DNA: TGTGCCAGCAGCTTTAAAGGGGAAGAGACCCAGTACTTC.

The rearrangement joins TRBV4-1 to TRBJ2-1; 10 positions agree with TRBD2. The J segment lost 8 bases and the V segment lost 4 bases, leaving 5 bases of the junction unmatched. The CDR3 covers 14 residues. Germline lookup yields CDR1 MGHRA and CDR2 YSYEKL. The CDR3 nucleotides are TGCGCCAGCAGCCCAAAAGCGGGGGGGCATGAGCAGTTCTTC. Protein: CASSPKAGGHEQFF.

This clone was seen more than once but under ten times. The chain combines TRBV5-4 with TRBJ2-1; 15 positions match TRBD2. The germline CDR1 and CDR2 sequences are SGHNT and YYREEE (reference sequence). The J segment lost 2 bases and the V segment lost 4 bases, leaving 4 bases of the junction unmatched. There are 17 residues in the CDR3. CDR3 bases: TGTGCCAGCAGCCCCGGACTAGCGGGAGGGCCCTACAATGAGCAGTTCTTC. As protein: CASSPGLAGGPYNEQFF.

This clone was observed a single time. J is TRBJ2-7 and V is TRBV29-1; possible D gene TRBD1, 5 bases. This CDR3 region has 14 residues. The V end lost 4 bases, the J end lost 0 bases, and 13 bases lay between the germline ends. From germline, CDR1 is SQVTM and CDR2 ANQGSEA. CDR3 nucleotides: TGCAGCGTTGGGTCAGGGATAGGCTCCTACGAGCAGTACTTC. Its translation is CSVGSGIGSYEQYF.

The chain links TRBV7-2 to TRBJ2-3, with D possibly TRBD1 on 5 matching bases. The CDR3 totals 15 residues. V was clipped by 0 bases and J by 0 bases, with 7 bases between them. Germline CDR1 and CDR2: SGHTA and FQGNSA. The CDR3: CASSLAGPSTDTQYF. DNA for the CDR3: TGTGCCAGCAGCTTAGCGGGGCCTAGCACAGATACGCAGTATTTT.

This clone appeared a few times. The germline gene is not matched at one end of the junction; a read error may be the cause. The rearrangement uses TRBV7-9 and TRBJ2-1; D is uncertain. Germline lookup yields CDR1 SEHNR and CDR2 FQNEAQ (reference sequence). The CDR3 is made up of 15 amino acids. CDR3 amino acids: CSSSFMRLQNNEQFF. CDR3 bases: TGTTCCAGCAGCTTTATGCGTTTACAGAACAATGAGCAGTTCTTC.

This clone was found once. The V gene is TRBV27, the J gene TRBJ2-7; 7 bases match TRBD2. Germline CDR1 is MNHEY and CDR2 is SMNVEV (reference sequence). V shed 4 bases, J shed 3 bases, and the junction held 3 bases outside the gene matches. This CDR3 spans 13 amino acids. DNA of the CDR3: TGTGCCAGCAGTTCCCCTAGCGGCTACGAGCAGTACTTC. It codes for CASSSPSGYEQYF.

Points on this clone: Additional DNA sequences in this sample encode the identical CDR3. The chain joins TRBV9 to TRBJ2-1; possible D gene TRBD1, 6 bases. Germline CDR1 and CDR2: SGDLS and YYNGEE. CDR3 length equals 15 residues. Trimming took off 0 bases at V and 4 bases at J, with 11 bases between the two ends. The CDR3 DNA follows: TGTGCCAGCAGCGTAGGTGGGACAAGTTACAATGAGCAGTTCTTC. It translates to CASSVGGTSYNEQFF.

The rearrangement links TRBV2 to TRBJ2-7, with 7 bases that match TRBD2. The J segment lost 2 bases and the V segment lost 11 bases, leaving 12 bases of the junction unmatched. Germline-derived CDR1 and CDR2 are SNHLY and FYNNEI. The CDR3 extends over 14 amino acids. The CDR3 bases are TGTGCCGGAGACACTAGCGCGGAGACCTACGAGCAGTACTTC. Protein: CAGDTSAETYEQYF.

This CDR3 reads CASSDRGGGTGRNQPQHF. CDR3 coding DNA: TGTGCCAGCAGTGATCGCGGGGGGGGGACAGGCCGAAATCAGCCCCAGCATTTT. V is TRBV6-1 and J is TRBJ1-5; 8 bases are shared with TRBD1. The germline V gene encodes CDR1 MNHNS and CDR2 SASEGT. V shed 3 bases, J shed 4 bases, and the junction held 14 bases outside the gene matches. The CDR3 loop spans 18 amino acids.

The chain combines TRBV7-9 with TRBJ1-3, with TRBD1 matching over 7 bases. CDR3 size: 14 residues. Germline CDR1 and CDR2: SEHNR and FQNEAQ (reference sequence). The V gene end was trimmed by 4 bases and the J gene end by 3 bases; junction bases not matched to a gene: 3. For the CDR3, the DNA is TGTGCCAGCAGCTACGGACAGGATGGAAACACCATATATTTT. This codes for CASSYGQDGNTIYF.

V gene TRBV7-9 combines with J gene TRBJ1-3, with a tentative D call TRBD1 (6 bases). The CDR3 is 18 amino acids. Germline loops: CDR1 SEHNR, CDR2 FQNEAQ (reference sequence). V lost 5 bases to trimming and J lost 0 bases, with 20 bases between them. This chain's CDR3 is CASSPPRQAGYSGNTIYF. Here the CDR3 DNA reads TGTGCCAGCAGCCCACCTCGACAGGCCGGCTACTCTGGAAACACCATATATTTT.